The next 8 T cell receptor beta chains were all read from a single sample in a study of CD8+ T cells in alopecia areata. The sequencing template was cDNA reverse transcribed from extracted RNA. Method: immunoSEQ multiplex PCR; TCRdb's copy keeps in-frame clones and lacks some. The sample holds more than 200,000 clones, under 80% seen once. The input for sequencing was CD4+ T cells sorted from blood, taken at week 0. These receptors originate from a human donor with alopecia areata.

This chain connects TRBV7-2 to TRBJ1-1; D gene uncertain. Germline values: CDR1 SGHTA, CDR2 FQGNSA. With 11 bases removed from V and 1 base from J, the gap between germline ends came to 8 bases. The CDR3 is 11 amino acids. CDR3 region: CAQAENTEAFF. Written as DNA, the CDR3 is TGTGCCCAAGCGGAGAACACTGAAGCTTTCTTT.

CDR3 bases: TGTGCCAGCAGTTACAGGGGATCTGGGGCCAACGTCCTGACTTTC. Its translation: CASSYRGSGANVLTF. The V call is TRBV2, the J call TRBJ2-6; 7 nucleotides agree with TRBD1. J gave up 1 base and V 5 bases, and 2 bases lay outside the gene matches. The CDR3 is 15 residues long. Per germline, CDR1 SNHLY and CDR2 FYNNEI. Filled out from reference TRBV2 and TRBJ2-6, the complete variable domain reads EPEVTQTPSHQVTQMGQEVILRCVPISNHLYFYWYRQILGQKVEFLVSFYNNEISEKSEIFDDQFSVERPDGSNFTLKIRSTKLEDSAMYFCASSYRGSGANVLTFGAGSRLTVL.

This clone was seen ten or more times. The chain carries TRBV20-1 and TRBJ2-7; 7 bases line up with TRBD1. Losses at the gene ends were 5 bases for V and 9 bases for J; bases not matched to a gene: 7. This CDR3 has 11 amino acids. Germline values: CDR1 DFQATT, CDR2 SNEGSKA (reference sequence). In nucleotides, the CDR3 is TGCAGTGCTTACTACAGGGGATCGCAGTACTTC. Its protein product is CSAYYRGSQYF.

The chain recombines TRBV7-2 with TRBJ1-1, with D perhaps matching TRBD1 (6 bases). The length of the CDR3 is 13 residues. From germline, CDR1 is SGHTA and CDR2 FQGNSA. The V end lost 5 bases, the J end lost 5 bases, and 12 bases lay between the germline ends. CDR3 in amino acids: CASSQLQGTEAFF. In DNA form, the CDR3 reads TGTGCCAGCAGCCAGCTCCAGGGGACTGAAGCTTTCTTT.

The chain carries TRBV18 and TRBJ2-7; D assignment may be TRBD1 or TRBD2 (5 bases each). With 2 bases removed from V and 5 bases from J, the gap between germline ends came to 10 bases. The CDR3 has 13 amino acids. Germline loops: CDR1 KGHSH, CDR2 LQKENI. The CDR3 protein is CASSPFGGNEQYF. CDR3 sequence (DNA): TGTGCCAGCTCACCATTTGGGGGAAACGAGCAGTACTTC.

The CDR3 loop reads CASSHRGSGADTQYF. The CDR3 DNA follows: TGTGCCAGCAGTCACAGGGGCTCGGGAGCAGATACGCAGTATTTT. The genes are TRBV11-2 and TRBJ2-3; maybe TRBD1 (7 bases). This CDR3 is built from 15 residues. Germline-derived CDR1 and CDR2 are SGHAT and FQNNGV. V dropped 6 bases and J dropped 4 bases, with 17 bases sitting between them.

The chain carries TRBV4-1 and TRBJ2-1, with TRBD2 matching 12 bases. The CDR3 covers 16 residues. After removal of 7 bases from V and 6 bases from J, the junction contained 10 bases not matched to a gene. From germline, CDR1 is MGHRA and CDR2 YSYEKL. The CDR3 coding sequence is TGCGCCAGCAAATCCCGACTAGCGGGGGACTCCAATGAGCAGTTCTTC. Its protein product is CASKSRLAGDSNEQFF.

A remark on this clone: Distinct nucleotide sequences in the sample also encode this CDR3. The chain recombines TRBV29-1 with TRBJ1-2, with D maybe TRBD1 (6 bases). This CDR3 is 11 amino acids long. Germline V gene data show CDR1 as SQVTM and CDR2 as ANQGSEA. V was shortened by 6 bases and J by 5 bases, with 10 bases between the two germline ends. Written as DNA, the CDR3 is TGCAGCGTCGCCGGACAGTATGGCTACACCTTC. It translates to CSVAGQYGYTF. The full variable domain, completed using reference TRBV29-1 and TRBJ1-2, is SAVISQKPSRDICQRGTSLTIQCQVDSQVTMMFWYRQQPGQSLTLIATANQGSEATYESGFVIDKFPISRPNLTFSTLTVSNMSPEDSSIYLCSVAGQYGYTFGSGTRLTVV.